This T cell receptor beta chain was retrieved from a study of OX40 agonist ivuxolimab in advanced cancers. This CDR3 contains 13 residues. The V end was cut by 1 base, the J end by 1 base, with 5 bases between. From germline, CDR1 is SQVTM and CDR2 ANQGSEA. The method was immunoSEQ multiplex PCR; TCRdb's version includes in-frame clones alone and lacks a portion of them. This table holds tens of thousands of clones, about 88% found once. The specimen comprised CD4+ or CD8+ T cells sorted from blood, sampled in a trial of the OX40 agonist ivuxolimab. This clonotype was obtained from an adult with an advanced solid tumor such as melanoma, head and neck, liver or kidney cancer. The chain employs TRBV29-1 and TRBJ2-1; no reliable D call. DNA for the CDR3: TGCAGCGTTGAAGGGCGATCCTACAATGAGCAGTTCTTC. Amino acid sequence: CSVEGRSYNEQFF.